This T cell receptor beta chain originates from a study of T cell responses to AZD1222 COVID-19 vaccine. Points on this clone: Its antigen is unknown.

The study, taken as a whole, reports: Nearly half of the spike-specific TCRs reportedly recognize variant regions that carry no mutations.

The repertoire was sequenced with immunoSEQ multiplex PCR; TCRdb's copy has only in-frame clones and lacks some. The sample yields roughly 130,000 clones, about 85% seen once. This receptor was taken from an adult in good health. Sequencing used peripheral blood, obtained on day 0 of AZD1222 vaccination.

Here the CDR3 reads CASSRRGGGETQYF. The CDR3 DNA reads TGTGCCAGCAGCCGGAGAGGTGGAGGGGAGACCCAGTACTTC. The chain has TRBV3-1 (or the pseudogene TRBV3-2) and TRBJ2-5; possibly TRBD2 for D (6 bases). The CDR3 has 14 amino acids. Trimming shortened V by 4 bases and J by 5 bases, and 14 bases separated the two germline ends. CDR1 is LGHDT and CDR2 is YNNKEL in the germline V gene (reference sequence).